These 7 T cell receptor beta chains were all obtained from the same sample, sequenced in a study of T cell responses to AZD1222 COVID-19 vaccine. Here immunoSEQ multiplex PCR was the method, and the copy in TCRdb shows in-frame clones only, minus some. The repertoire holds around 67,000 clones, with around four fifths as singletons. Sequenced material: peripheral blood, taken on day 0 of AZD1222 vaccination. Receptor source: an adult in good health.

V is TRBV14 and J is TRBJ2-2; TRBD1 or TRBD2 may be the D gene (5 bases each). The CDR3 has 16 amino acids. CDR1 and CDR2 from the germline V gene are SGHDN and FVKESK. V shed 2 bases and J shed 2 bases, with 12 bases lying between them. CDR3 sequence: CASSQYYGGNTGELFF. CDR3 in DNA: TGTGCCAGCAGCCAATATTATGGGGGAAACACCGGGGAGCTGTTTTTT.

The chain recombines TRBV29-1 with TRBJ2-1; TRBD2 matches 7 bases. Germline-derived CDR1 and CDR2 are SQVTM and ANQGSEA. CDR3 length: 15 residues. Trimming removed 0 bases from V and 2 bases from J; junction bases left unmatched: 4. The CDR3 region has the DNA TGCAGCGTTGAAGAGGGCGGGAGCCCCTACAATGAGCAGTTCTTC. Its translation is CSVEEGGSPYNEQFF.

The chain links TRBV15 to TRBJ1-5; D might be TRBD1 (6 bases). CDR3 size: 13 residues. CDR1 and CDR2 from the germline V gene are LNHNV and YYDKDF (reference sequence). Trimming left V 5 bases short and J 5 bases short, with 10 bases between. The CDR3 spells CATSAGTYQPQHF. The CDR3 nucleotides are TGTGCCACCAGCGCGGGGACATATCAGCCCCAGCATTTT.

V gene TRBV2 combines with J gene TRBJ1-5; possible D gene TRBD1, 5 bases. CDR1 is SNHLY and CDR2 is FYNNEI in the germline V gene. The CDR3 loop spans 14 amino acids. With 2 bases removed from V and 4 bases from J, the gap between germline ends came to 9 bases. The CDR3, as DNA: TGTGCCAGCAGTGAACTACGGGGGAATCAGCCCCAGCATTTT. Its protein is CASSELRGNQPQHF.

This clone was seen a few times. This sequence joins TRBV6-2 or TRBV6-3 and TRBJ2-7; TRBD1 might be the D (5 bases). Trimming pared 4 bases from V and 3 bases from J, leaving 13 bases between. The CDR3 runs to 14 residues. Per germline, CDR1 MNHEY and CDR2 SVGEGT. CDR3 sequence: CASSSPSQGYEQYF. The CDR3 coding sequence is TGTGCCAGCAGTTCTCCCTCCCAGGGCTACGAGCAGTACTTC.

The CDR3 spells CASTPAGMNTGELFF. For the CDR3, the DNA is TGTGCCAGCACCCCCGCCGGGATGAACACCGGGGAGCTGTTTTTT. The rearrangement links TRBV7-7 to TRBJ2-2; tentatively, D is TRBD2 (5 bases). In germline, CDR1 is SSHAT, CDR2 FNYEAQ (reference sequence). The V gene lost 7 bases and the J gene lost 1 base, with 13 bases spanning the gap. CDR3 size: 15 residues.

This clone has a handful of counts. The J gene is TRBJ2-1, the V gene TRBV7-6; D call uncertain. Per germline, CDR1 SGHVS and CDR2 FNYEAQ. Trimming stripped 7 bases from V and 1 base from J, with 14 bases between. CDR3 length equals 15 residues. The CDR3 nucleotides read TGTGCCAGCACACTACAATCTAAATCCTACAATGAGCAGTTCTTC. Translating it yields CASTLQSKSYNEQFF.